The sequence of this T cell receptor beta chain was determined in a study of CD8 T cells in Susac syndrome (dated by TCRdb to the late 2010s). Context from the whole study: The study used repertoire sequencing to test whether antigen drove CD8+ T cell activation and differentiation in Susac syndrome. The study compared CD8+ T cell repertoire clonality among approximately twelve healthy donors, about 14 Susac syndrome patients and fewer than 19 multiple sclerosis patients. Overall results and qualifications from the work: The study acknowledged that relatively few individuals were included in the TCR sequencing and HLA analysis.

RNA was extracted using the RNeasy kit, and about 0.45 to 1 microgram was reverse transcribed with random hexamers. TCR beta CDR3 regions were amplified with the immunoSEQ multiplex PCR assay covering 54 Vbeta and 13 Jbeta segments. Bias from PCR amplification was corrected by using a synthetic template baseline for primer optimization and for computational correction. The study's processing was this. Reads were annotated to V, D and J genes according to IMGT and were analyzed with immunoSEQ Analyzer, with only productive sequences retained. Clonality was calculated as one minus the Shannon entropy normalized by log2 of the number of productive unique sequences. For each patient and control, public and private clones were evaluated among the 100 most prevalent clones. Clones were defined as Susac-specific when absent from the healthy and MS cohorts, from about 970 published viral clones and from other ImmuneACCESS disease sequences. The public reads were reanalyzed by TCRdb: fastp trimming at Q25, MiXCR alignment, in-frame beta chains only. Here each entry gathers all rows of one CDR3 protein and keeps the most common genes and DNA. The V and J calls follow TCRdb's processing rather than the paper's. The sample contains hundreds of thousands of distinct CDR3 sequences, roughly 90% of them found a single time. The ten largest clones represent about 0.12% of the sample.

Peripheral blood CD8+ and CD4+ T cells from healthy donors, Susac syndrome patients and multiple sclerosis patients were profiled by high-throughput TCR beta sequencing. The multiple sclerosis controls were treatment-naive patients whose relapsing-remitting disease, either stable or active, fulfilled the revised McDonald criteria. CD8+ TEMRA cells were enriched by FACS, while bulk CD8+ and CD4+ T cells were purified by magnetic negative isolation. Blood was drawn into EDTA tubes, processed within 24 hours, and PBMCs were isolated by density gradient centrifugation. PBMCs destined for TCR sequencing were cryopreserved in liquid nitrogen and later thawed in a 37 °C water bath. A purity of at least 90% was achieved for sorted or isolated CD4+, CD8+ and CD8+ TEMRA cells. Turning to this clonotype: What antigen it recognizes has not been identified. Per-base quality was not reported, and no clone a single base away is much larger than it.

From cysteine to phenylalanine, the CDR3 is 16 amino acids long. The CDR3 DNA has 48 bases and is translated from base 1. A distance of 20 bases separates the germline ends of V and J, which lose 1 base and 8 bases respectively. As encoded in the germline V gene, CDR1 is ENHRY while CDR2 is SYGVKD. Recombination connected TRBV10-3 to TRBJ1-2, with a tentative D gene TRBD1 over 5 matching bases. Sequencing was performed on CD8+ T cells from PBMCs. This TCR derives from a human donor with multiple sclerosis. The nucleotide sequence is given as TGTGCCATCAGTGAGTTGGACATAGCAGGGTCTCAGGGCTACACCTTC. It codes for CAISELDIAGSQGYTF.